This TCR beta chain was profiled in a study of T cell responses to AZD1222 COVID-19 vaccine. Study-wide findings and caveats: Clonal diversity was possibly underestimated, and the donors were mostly white British, with more females. Reports say nearly half of spike-specific TCRs go after unmutated variant regions. Spike-spanning, vaccine-associated CD4 TCRs were dominant at 160-218 and 743-854. Baseline seropositivity occurred in only six AZD1222 recipients.

Using immunoSEQ multiplex PCR, the repertoire was profiled, and TCRdb retains in-frame clones only, with some absent. The sample shows roughly 200,000 clones, over 85% of them seen only once. CDR1 and CDR2 from the germline V gene are GTSNPN and SVGIG (reference sequence). The CDR3 contains 15 residues. V lost 2 bases, J lost 3 bases, and 7 bases stayed unmatched. Concerning this clone: Its antigen is unknown.

The rearrangement joins TRBV30 to TRBJ1-5; the match to TRBD1 covers 7 bases. The sample here was peripheral blood, taken 28 days after the second dose of the MenACWY control vaccine. The sequence was collected from an adult who received the MenACWY meningococcal vaccine as a control. The CDR3 reads CAWSLTGLTNQPQHF. The CDR3 DNA sequence: TGTGCCTGGAGTTTGACAGGGTTGACCAATCAGCCCCAGCATTTT.